This is a list of T cell receptor beta chains from one sample in a study of cytomegalovirus exposure and HLA in healthy donors. The method was immunoSEQ multiplex PCR; TCRdb's version includes in-frame clones alone and lacks a portion of them. The sample records 100,000 to 130,000 clones, approximately 84% being singletons. Sequencing input: PBMCs. Receptors originate from a man younger than 40 in good health and CMV-seronegative. CDR3s include the opening cysteine and the closing phenylalanine or tryptophan. D genes are given only for firm matches. Only part of the rows carry a size: once, few, many, or a class if the clone is expanded.

j_gene: TRBJ1-2
d_gene: NA
abundance: NA
v_gene: TRBV30
CDR3aa: CAWSVQLPYGYTF
CDR3nt: TGTGCCTGGAGTGTACAGCTCCCCTATGGCTACACCTTC

j_gene: TRBJ1-5
d_gene: NA
abundance: NA
v_gene: TRBV19
CDR3aa: CASSPQGYQPQHF
CDR3nt: TGTGCCAGTAGTCCCCAGGGATACCAGCCCCAGCATTTT

j_gene: TRBJ1-2
d_gene: NA
abundance: few
v_gene: TRBV18
CDR3aa: CASSLATRNYGYTF
CDR3nt: TGTGCCAGCTCCCTCGCGACAAGGAACTATGGCTACACCTTC

j_gene: TRBJ1-5
d_gene: NA
abundance: few
v_gene: TRBV5-8
CDR3aa: CASSLRSWAGQPQHF
CDR3nt: TGTGCCAGCAGCTTGAGATCTTGGGCGGGTCAGCCCCAGCATTTT

j_gene: TRBJ2-7
d_gene: TRBD2
abundance: NA
v_gene: TRBV7-8
CDR3aa: CASSLLGLAGATNSYEQYF
CDR3nt: TGTGCCAGCAGCTTACTTGGACTAGCGGGGGCCACGAACTCCTACGAGCAGTACTTC

j_gene: TRBJ2-7
d_gene: NA
abundance: NA
v_gene: TRBV30
CDR3aa: CAWSPTGYEQYF
CDR3nt: TGTGCCTGGAGTCCGACAGGCTACGAGCAGTACTTC

j_gene: TRBJ1-3
d_gene: NA
abundance: NA
v_gene: TRBV5-1
CDR3aa: CASSLRTGNTIYF
CDR3nt: TGCGCCAGCAGCCTTAGGACAGGAAACACCATATATTTT

j_gene: TRBJ2-1
d_gene: NA
abundance: NA
v_gene: TRBV11-2
CDR3aa: CASSLFRSGEQFF
CDR3nt: TGTGCCAGCAGCTTATTCCGCAGTGGTGAGCAGTTCTTC

j_gene: TRBJ2-2
d_gene: TRBD2
abundance: NA
v_gene: TRBV6-4
CDR3aa: CASSSTSGGDPGELFF
CDR3nt: TGTGCCAGCAGCTCAACTAGCGGGGGAGATCCCGGGGAGCTGTTTTTT

j_gene: TRBJ1-1
d_gene: NA
abundance: NA
v_gene: TRBV15
CDR3aa: CATSRPLRSTEAFF
CDR3nt: TGTGCCACCAGCAGACCGTTGAGGTCCACTGAAGCTTTCTTT

j_gene: TRBJ1-5
d_gene: NA
abundance: NA
v_gene: TRBV2
CDR3aa: CASSEGRDEQPQHF
CDR3nt: TGTGCCAGCAGTGAGGGCAGGGATGAGCAGCCCCAGCATTTT

j_gene: TRBJ2-3
d_gene: NA
abundance: NA
v_gene: TRBV5-1
CDR3aa: CASSLQTDTQYF
CDR3nt: TGCGCCAGCAGCTTGCAAACAGATACGCAGTATTTT